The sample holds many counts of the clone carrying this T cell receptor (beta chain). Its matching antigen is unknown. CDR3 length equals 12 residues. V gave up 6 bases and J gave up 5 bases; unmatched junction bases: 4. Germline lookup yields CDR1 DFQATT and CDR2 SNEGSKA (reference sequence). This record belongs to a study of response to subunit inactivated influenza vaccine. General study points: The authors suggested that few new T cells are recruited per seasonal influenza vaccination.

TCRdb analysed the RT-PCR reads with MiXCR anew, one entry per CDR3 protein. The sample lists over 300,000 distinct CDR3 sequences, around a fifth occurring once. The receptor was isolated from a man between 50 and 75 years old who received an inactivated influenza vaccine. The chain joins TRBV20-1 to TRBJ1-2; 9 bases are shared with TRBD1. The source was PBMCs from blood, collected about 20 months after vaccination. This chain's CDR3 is CSATTGGYGYTF. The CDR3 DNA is TGCAGTGCGACGACAGGGGGTTATGGCTACACCTTC.